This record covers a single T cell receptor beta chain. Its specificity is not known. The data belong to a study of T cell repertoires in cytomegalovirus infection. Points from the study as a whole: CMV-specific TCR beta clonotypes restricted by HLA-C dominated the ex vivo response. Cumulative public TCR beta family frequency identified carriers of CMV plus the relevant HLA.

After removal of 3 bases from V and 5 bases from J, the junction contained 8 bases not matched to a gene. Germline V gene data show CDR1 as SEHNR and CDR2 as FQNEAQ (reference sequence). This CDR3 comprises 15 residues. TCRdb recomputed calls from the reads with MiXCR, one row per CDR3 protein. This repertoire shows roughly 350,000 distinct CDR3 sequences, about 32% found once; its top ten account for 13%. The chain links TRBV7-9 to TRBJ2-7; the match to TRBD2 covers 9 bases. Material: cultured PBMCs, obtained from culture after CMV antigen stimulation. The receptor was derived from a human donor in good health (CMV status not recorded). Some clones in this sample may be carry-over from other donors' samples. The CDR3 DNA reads TGTGCCAGCAGCTTGCAAGCGGGAGGTCATAACGAGCAGTACGTC. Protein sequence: CASSLQAGGHNEQYV.